This TCR beta chain is from a study of blood T cell repertoires in COVID-19. Sequencing was performed with immunoSEQ multiplex PCR; in TCRdb, only in-frame clones are kept and a portion is missing. The sample lists some 87,000 clones, about 87% occurring once. Looked up from germline, CDR1 is MNHEY and CDR2 is SMNVEV (reference sequence). The CDR3 length is 17 residues. The V segment lost 6 bases and the J segment 8 bases; nucleotides outside the gene matches: 18. Specimen: peripheral blood. The chain combines TRBV27 with TRBJ1-4, with 7 bases lining up with TRBD1. The origin of this receptor is a human donor with COVID-19, enrolled during active disease. The donor label of this sample is uncertain. For the CDR3, the DNA is TGTGCCAGCAGCCTACCACACTTCAGGGGGGAAATCGAAAAACTGTTTTTT. Its protein product is CASSLPHFRGEIEKLFF.